This T cell receptor beta chain was obtained from a study of blood T cell repertoires in COVID-19. CDR3 length: 12 residues. Germline CDR1 LNHDA, CDR2 SQIVND (reference sequence). Trimming pared 7 bases from V and 5 bases from J, leaving 11 bases between. Using immunoSEQ multiplex PCR, the repertoire was profiled, and TCRdb retains in-frame clones only, with some absent. Of 230,000 or so clones in the sample, 80% to 90% were seen once. V usage is TRBV19 and J usage is TRBJ1-1; perhaps TRBD1 as D (5 bases). Source material: peripheral blood. This TCR came from a woman between 40 and 50 years old who had recovered from COVID-19. CDR3 residues: CASMGRGTEAFF. The CDR3 DNA reads as TGTGCCAGTATGGGGAGGGGTACTGAAGCTTTCTTT.